The clone carrying this TCR beta chain came up a few times. This sample was taken from a study of blood T cell repertoires in COVID-19. About the study: Sites in the United States, Italy and Spain provided acute and convalescent COVID-19 samples. Nucleic acid was either cDNA or gDNA, and it came from T cells, B-cell-depleted T cells, or PBMCs.

Original handling: Reference gene primer amplification yielded estimated nucleated cell counts. Repertoires were generated with immunoSEQ multiplex PCR, while TCRdb's copy carries only in-frame clones and drops some. V and J calls and clone size are as listed in that table; D and trimming were resolved from the DNA. The sample shows almost 55,000 clones, 80% to 90% of them seen only once. This CDR3 region has 12 residues. Unmatched junction bases numbered 1, after V lost 3 bases and J lost 5 bases. Germline V gives CDR1 SGHAT, CDR2 FQNNGV. Sequencing was carried out using peripheral blood. This TCR was recovered from a human donor in a cohort sampled during active COVID-19. V usage is TRBV11-2 and J usage is TRBJ2-7, with 7 bases matching TRBD2. The CDR3, as DNA: TGTGCCAGCAGCTTTGCGGGAGACGAGCAGTACTTC. Its translation: CASSFAGDEQYF.